This T cell receptor (beta chain) was captured by sequencing in a study of blood T cells in healthy people across ages. A sample-barcoded 5' primer and a J-beta primer mix were used in a second PCR of about 7 to 12 cycles. Each of the cDNA molecules was tagged by a template-switch adaptor with 12 random nucleotides. Samples each returned at least 2.5 million CDR3-containing paired-end reads. TCRdb re-called the 5' RACE reads through MiXCR, storing one row per CDR3 protein. The sample has over 750,000 distinct CDR3 sequences, around 25% seen once; the top ten hold more than 7.5%. Germline assignment: CDR1 KGHDR and CDR2 SFDVKD. Trimming at V came to 7 bases and at J to 7 bases, leaving 8 bases not matched to a gene. The CDR3 loop spans 13 amino acids. In addition, the sample was reused for a study of T cells of mothers and their children.

This TCR was sampled from a boy under 18 in good health. The chain links TRBV24-1 to TRBJ1-2; 7 nucleotides line up with TRBD1. The sequencing sample was made of blood. The CDR3 spells CATRSRGLGGYTF. The CDR3 region has the DNA TGTGCCACCAGATCTAGGGGGCTGGGTGGCTACACCTTC.